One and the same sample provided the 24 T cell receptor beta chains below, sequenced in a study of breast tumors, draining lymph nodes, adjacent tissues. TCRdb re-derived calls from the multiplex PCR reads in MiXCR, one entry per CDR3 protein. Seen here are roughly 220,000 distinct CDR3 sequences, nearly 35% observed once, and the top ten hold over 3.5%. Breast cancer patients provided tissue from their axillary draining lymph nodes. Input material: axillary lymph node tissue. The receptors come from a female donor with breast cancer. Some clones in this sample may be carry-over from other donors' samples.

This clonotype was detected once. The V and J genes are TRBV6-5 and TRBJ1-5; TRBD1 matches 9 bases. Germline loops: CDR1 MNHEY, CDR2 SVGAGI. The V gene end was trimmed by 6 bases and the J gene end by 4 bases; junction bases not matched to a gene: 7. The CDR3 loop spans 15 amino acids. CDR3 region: CASRPGTGTNQPQHF. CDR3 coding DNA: TGTGCCAGCAGACCCGGGACAGGGACAAATCAGCCCCAGCATTTT.

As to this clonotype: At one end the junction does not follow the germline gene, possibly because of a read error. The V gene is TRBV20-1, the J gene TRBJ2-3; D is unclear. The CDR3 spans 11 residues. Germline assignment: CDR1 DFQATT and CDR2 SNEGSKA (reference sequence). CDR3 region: CSAGEEDTQYF. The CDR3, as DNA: TGCAGTGCTGGAGAGGAAGATACGCAGTATTTT.

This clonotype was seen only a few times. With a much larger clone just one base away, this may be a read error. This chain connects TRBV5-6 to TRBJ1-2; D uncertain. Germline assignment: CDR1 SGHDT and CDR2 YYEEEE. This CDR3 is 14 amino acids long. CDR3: CAGSPTDENYGYTF. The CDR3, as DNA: TGTGCCGGCAGCCCCACTGATGAGAACTATGGCTACACCTTC. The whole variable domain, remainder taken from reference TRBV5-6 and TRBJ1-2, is DAGVTQSPTHLIKTRGQQVTLRCSPKSGHDTVSWYQQALGQGPQFIFQYYEEEERQRGNFPDRFSGHQFPNYSSELNVNALLLGDSALYLCAGSPTDENYGYTFGSGTRLTVV.

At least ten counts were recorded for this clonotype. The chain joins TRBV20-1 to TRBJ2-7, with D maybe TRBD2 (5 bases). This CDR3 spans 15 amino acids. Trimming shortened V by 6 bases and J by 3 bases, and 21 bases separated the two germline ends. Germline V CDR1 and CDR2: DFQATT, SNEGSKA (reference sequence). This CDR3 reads CSAPRVRGGYYEQYF. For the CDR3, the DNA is TGCAGTGCGCCGAGGGTCCGAGGCGGGTACTACGAGCAGTACTTC.

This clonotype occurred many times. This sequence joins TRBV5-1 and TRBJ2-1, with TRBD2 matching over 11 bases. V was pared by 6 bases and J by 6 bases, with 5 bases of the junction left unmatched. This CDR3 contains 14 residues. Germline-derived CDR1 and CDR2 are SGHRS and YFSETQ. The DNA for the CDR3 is TGCGCCAGCACTGGACTAGCGGGCCTCAATGAGCAGTTCTTC. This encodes CASTGLAGLNEQFF.

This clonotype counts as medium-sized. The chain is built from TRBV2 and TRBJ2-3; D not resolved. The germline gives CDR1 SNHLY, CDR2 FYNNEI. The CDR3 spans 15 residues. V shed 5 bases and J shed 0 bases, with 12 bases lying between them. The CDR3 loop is CASSHPQSSTDTQYF. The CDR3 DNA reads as TGTGCCAGCAGTCATCCCCAGAGTAGCACAGATACGCAGTATTTT.

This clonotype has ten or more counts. The CDR3 bases are TGTGCCAGCAGCGTAGGGACAGGGCAGGAGACCCAGTACTTC. It specifies CASSVGTGQETQYF. The chain employs TRBV9 and TRBJ2-5, with 8 bases aligning to TRBD1. In germline, CDR1 is SGDLS, CDR2 YYNGEE. The CDR3 is 14 residues long. V shed 0 bases and J 5 bases; nucleotides not matched to a gene: 3.

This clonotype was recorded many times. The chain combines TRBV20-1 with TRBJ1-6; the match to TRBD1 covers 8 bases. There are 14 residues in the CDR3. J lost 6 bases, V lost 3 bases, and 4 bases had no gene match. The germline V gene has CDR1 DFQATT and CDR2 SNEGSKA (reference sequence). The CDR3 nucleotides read TGCAGTGCTAGTCAGGGGGCGCTTAATTCACCCCTCCACTTT. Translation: CSASQGALNSPLHF.

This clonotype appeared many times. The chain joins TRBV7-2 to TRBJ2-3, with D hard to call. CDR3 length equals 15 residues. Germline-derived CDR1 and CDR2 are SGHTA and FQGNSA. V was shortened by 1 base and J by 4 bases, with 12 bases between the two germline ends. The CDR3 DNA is TGTGCCAGCAGCTTAGAAGGGTTAGGAGCAGATACGCAGTATTTT. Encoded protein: CASSLEGLGADTQYF.

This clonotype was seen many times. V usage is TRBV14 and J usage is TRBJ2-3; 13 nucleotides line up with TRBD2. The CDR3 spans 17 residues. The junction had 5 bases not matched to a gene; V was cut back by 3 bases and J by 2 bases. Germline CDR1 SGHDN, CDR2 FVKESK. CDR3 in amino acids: CASSQIGLAGATDTQYF. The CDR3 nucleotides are TGTGCCAGCAGCCAGATAGGACTAGCGGGGGCCACAGATACGCAGTATTTT.

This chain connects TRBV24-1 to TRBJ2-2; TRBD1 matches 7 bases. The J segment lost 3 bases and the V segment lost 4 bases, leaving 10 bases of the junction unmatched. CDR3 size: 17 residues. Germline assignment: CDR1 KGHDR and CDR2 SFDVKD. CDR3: CATSESRDRAYTGELFF. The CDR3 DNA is TGTGCCACCAGTGAGAGCCGGGACAGAGCCTACACCGGGGAGCTGTTTTTT.

The CDR3 bases are TGCAGCGTTCAACGGGACAGGGCAAACAATGGCTACACCTTC. It encodes CSVQRDRANNGYTF. The J gene is TRBJ1-2, the V gene TRBV29-1; TRBD1 aligns across 9 bases. This CDR3 spans 14 amino acids. With V trimmed by 5 bases and J by 6 bases, 10 bases remained unmatched. The germline V gene has CDR1 SQVTM and CDR2 ANQGSEA.

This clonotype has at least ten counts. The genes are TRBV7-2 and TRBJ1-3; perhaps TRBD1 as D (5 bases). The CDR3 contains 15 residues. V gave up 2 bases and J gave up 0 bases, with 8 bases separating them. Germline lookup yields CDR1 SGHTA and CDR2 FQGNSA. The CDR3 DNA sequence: TGTGCCAGCAGCTTAAGGACAATCTCTGGAAACACCATATATTTT. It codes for CASSLRTISGNTIYF. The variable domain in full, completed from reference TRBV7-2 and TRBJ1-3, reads GAGVSQSPSNKVTEKGKDVELRCDPISGHTALYWYRQSLGQGLEFLIYFQGNSAPDKSGLPSDRFSAERTGGSVSTLTIQRTQQEDSAVYLCASSLRTISGNTIYFGEGSWLTVV.

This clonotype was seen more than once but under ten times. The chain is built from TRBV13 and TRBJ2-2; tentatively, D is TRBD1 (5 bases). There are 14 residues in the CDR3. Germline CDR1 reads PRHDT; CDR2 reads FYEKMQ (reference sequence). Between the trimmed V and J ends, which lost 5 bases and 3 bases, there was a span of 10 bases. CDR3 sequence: CASSLKTDTGELFF. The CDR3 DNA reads TGTGCCAGCAGCCTCAAGACAGACACCGGGGAGCTGTTTTTT.

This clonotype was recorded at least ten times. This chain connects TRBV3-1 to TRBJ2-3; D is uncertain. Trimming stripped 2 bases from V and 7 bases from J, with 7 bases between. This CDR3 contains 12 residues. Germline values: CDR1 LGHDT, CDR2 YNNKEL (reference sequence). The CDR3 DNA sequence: TGTGCCAGCAGCCAACACGCCCATACGCAGTATTTT. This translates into CASSQHAHTQYF.

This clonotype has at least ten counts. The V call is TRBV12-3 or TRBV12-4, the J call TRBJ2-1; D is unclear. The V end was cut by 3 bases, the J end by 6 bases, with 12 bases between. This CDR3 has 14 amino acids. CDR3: CASSFMVVGNEQFF. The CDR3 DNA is TGTGCCAGCAGTTTTATGGTCGTAGGCAATGAGCAGTTCTTC.

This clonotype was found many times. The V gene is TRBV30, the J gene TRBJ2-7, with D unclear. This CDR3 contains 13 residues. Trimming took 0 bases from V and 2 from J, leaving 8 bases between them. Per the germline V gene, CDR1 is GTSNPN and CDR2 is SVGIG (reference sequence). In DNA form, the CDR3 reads TGTGCCTGGAGTGTAGCTTTCCCCTACGAGCAGTACTTC. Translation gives CAWSVAFPYEQYF.

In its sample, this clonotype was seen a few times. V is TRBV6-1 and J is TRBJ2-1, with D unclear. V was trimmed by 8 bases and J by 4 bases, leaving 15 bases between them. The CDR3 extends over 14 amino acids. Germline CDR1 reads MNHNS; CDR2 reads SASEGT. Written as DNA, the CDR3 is TGTGCCAGCGGGCGCATTAGCACATACAATGAGCAGTTCTTC. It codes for CASGRISTYNEQFF.

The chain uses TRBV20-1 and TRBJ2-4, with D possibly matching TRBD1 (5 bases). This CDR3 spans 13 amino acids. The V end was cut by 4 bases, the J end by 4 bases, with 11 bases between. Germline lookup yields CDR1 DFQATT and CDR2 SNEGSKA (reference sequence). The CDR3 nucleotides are TGCAGTGCTATCATGGACATGAAAAACATTCAGTACTTC. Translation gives CSAIMDMKNIQYF.

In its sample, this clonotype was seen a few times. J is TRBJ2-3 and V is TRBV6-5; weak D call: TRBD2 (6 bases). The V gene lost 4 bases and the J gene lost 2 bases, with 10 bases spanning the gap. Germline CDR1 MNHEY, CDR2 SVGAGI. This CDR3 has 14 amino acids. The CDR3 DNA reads TGTGCCAGCAGTTGGGGGGACCTCACAGATACGCAGTATTTT. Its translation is CASSWGDLTDTQYF.

As DNA, the CDR3 is TGTGCCAGCAGCTCTCCGGTGGGTAGCGGGAGGGTTGATGAGCAGTTCTTC. Translated: CASSSPVGSGRVDEQFF. This chain connects TRBV7-9 to TRBJ2-1; 11 nucleotides agree with TRBD2. The CDR3 sequence is 17 residues long. Germline trimming cut 4 bases from V and 8 bases from J; bases unmatched to any gene: 13. Germline CDR1 and CDR2: SEHNR and FQNEAQ (reference sequence).

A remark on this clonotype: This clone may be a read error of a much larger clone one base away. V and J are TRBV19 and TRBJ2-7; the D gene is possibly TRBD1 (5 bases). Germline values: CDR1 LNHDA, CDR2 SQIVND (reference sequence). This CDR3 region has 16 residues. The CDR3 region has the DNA TGTGCCAGTAGTGGGGTCAGGGTCGGGCAGGGTTACGGGCAGTACTTC. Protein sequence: CASSGVRVGQGYGQYF. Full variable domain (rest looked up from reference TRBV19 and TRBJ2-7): DGGITQSPKYLFRKEGQNVTLSCEQNLNHDAMYWYRQDPGQGLRLIYYSQIVNDFQKGDIAEGYSVSREKKESFPLTVTSAQKNPTAFYLCASSGVRVGQGYGQYFGPGTRLTVT.

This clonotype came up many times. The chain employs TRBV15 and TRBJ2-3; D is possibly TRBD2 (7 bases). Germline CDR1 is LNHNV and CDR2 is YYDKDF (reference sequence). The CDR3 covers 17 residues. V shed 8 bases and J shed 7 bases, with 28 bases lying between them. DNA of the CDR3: TGTGCCACCTTGGGACCCCTGCGGGGGCGGAAATCGTATACGCAGTATTTT. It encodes CATLGPLRGRKSYTQYF. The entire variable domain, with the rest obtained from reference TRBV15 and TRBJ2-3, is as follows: DAMVIQNPRYQVTQFGKPVTLSCSQTLNHNVMYWYQQKSSQAPKLLFHYYDKDFNNEADTPDNFQSRRPNTSFCFLDIRSPGLGDTAMYLCATLGPLRGRKSYTQYFGPGTRLTVL.

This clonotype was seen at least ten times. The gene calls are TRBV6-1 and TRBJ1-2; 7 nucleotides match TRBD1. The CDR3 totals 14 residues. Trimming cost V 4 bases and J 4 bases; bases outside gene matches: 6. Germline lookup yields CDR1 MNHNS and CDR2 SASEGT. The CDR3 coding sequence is TGTGCCAGCAGTGTGTCCCGGGACAGCTATGGCTACACCTTC. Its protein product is CASSVSRDSYGYTF.